This T cell receptor beta chain derives from a study of blood T cell repertoires in COVID-19. Study overall: From the United States, Italy and Spain came samples of acute and convalescent COVID-19. Sample material is recorded as cDNA or gDNA derived from T cells, B-cell-depleted T cells, or PBMCs.

Original methodology: Nucleated cell number was recorded as an estimate derived from reference gene primer amplification. Data came from immunoSEQ multiplex PCR; TCRdb stores just in-frame clones and leaves some out. V and J calls and clone size are those listed in that table; D and trimming were worked out from the DNA. The table records over 30,000 clones, approximately 80% of them present only once. The V end lost 2 bases, the J end lost 2 bases, and 15 bases lay between the germline ends. The CDR3 has 16 amino acids. Germline-derived CDR1 and CDR2 are MNHNS and SASEGT. Specimen: peripheral blood. The clonotype comes from a human donor in a cohort sampled during active COVID-19. The chain employs TRBV6-1 and TRBJ1-1; no firm D call. CDR3 nucleotides: TGTGCCAGCAGTGAATGGCAGGCGGGCTTAAACACTGAAGCTTTCTTT. This translates into CASSEWQAGLNTEAFF.